This T cell receptor beta chain appears in the sequencing data of a study of blood T cells in healthy people across ages. It was with a sample-barcoded 5' primer and a J-beta primer mix that a second PCR of roughly 6 to 11 cycles was run. A minimum of 3 million CDR3-containing paired-end reads was obtained for each sample. MiXCR, run by TCRdb on the 5' RACE reads, gives a single entry per CDR3 protein. The table has around 900,000 distinct CDR3 sequences, 29% seen once; the top ten hold approximately 15%. Study conclusions and caveats: Researchers said unsorted PBMCs prevented a conclusive naive versus antigen-experienced comparison. Long-lived and aged donors differed, with more naive CD4+ cells and higher diversity in the long-lived.

The table lists this clonotype with many counts. The antigen is unknown. The sequence was obtained from an elderly woman in good health. Sample: blood.

CDR3 coding DNA: TGTGCCAGCAGCTCCGTAGGGCGGACTTGGGGCAATCAGCCCCAGCATTTT. Translation: CASSSVGRTWGNQPQHF. The chain employs TRBV7-2 and TRBJ1-5; D is unresolved. V dropped 4 bases and J dropped 2 bases, with 18 bases sitting between them. From germline, CDR1 is SGHTA and CDR2 FQGNSA. The CDR3 has 17 amino acids.